The entry below gives a single TCR beta chain sequence along with its context. Which antigen it targets is not known. The read finishes 3 residues shy of the CDR3 end, and the germline J gene is used to complete it. Every participant had a single incident cervical HPV16 infection, and women with prevalent HPV16 infections were excluded. Cervical HPV DNA was detected with MY09/MY11 PCR, and genotyping was done with dot-blot hybridization. About 14 mL of heparinized blood were centrifuged, and the buffy coat was aliquoted, frozen at -30°C, then stored at -80°C. QIAGEN kits were used to extract genomic DNA from buffy coat specimens. The record originates from a study of T cells in women clearing cervical HPV infection (dated by TCRdb to the late 2010s). Describing the broader study: The cases were 25 to 30 women with histologically confirmed HPV16-related CIN3 or worse, and 2 of these cases were invasive cancers. Five blinded duplicates per group were added as quality controls, so that roughly 60 samples were obtained: 50 or so participants and some 10 replicates. Cases and controls were matched on age within five years and on year of sample collection. The parent cohort enrolled 9,000 to 13,000 women aged 18 or older in Guanacaste, Costa Rica, in about 1992 to 1994 and followed the women for less than nine years. Cases had a median age of approximately 35 years compared with 38 for controls, and baseline characteristics showed no significant differences between the groups. Blood from cases was collected at the visit at which the lesion was first identified, whereas blood from controls was collected once infection was no longer detected. HLA typing was available for only a few women, so HLA type could not be excluded as a confounder. For cases, the median interval between lesion detection and blood sampling was about 140 days, with an interquartile range of roughly 80 to 200 days. The exploratory proof-of-principle case-control study was nested within the Guanacaste HPV Natural History Study in Costa Rica and compared TCR repertoires across cervical HPV16 outcomes. The controls were 25 to 30 women whose single incident HPV16 infection cleared within 12 months with no development of precancer or cancer.

The paper as a whole reports these results and caveats: Whether associations preceded infection or resulted from infection could not be shown with the cross-sectional design, and effector/memory subsets and HPV-specific T cells were not isolated. Cases were distinguished from controls with an estimated AUC of approximately 0.8 by random forest classifiers combining richness and V gene abundances. CIN3+ cases had significantly higher TCR repertoire richness than controls across sequencing depths, but evenness did not differ between the groups. TRBV6-7 relative abundance was lower in cases than in controls (around 0.11% versus 0.16%; Bonferroni P = 0.0008). T-cell numbers per sample were unknown, so richness differences could reflect varying T-cell content rather than repertoire biology.

V lost 4 bases and J lost 2 bases, and the count of bases not matched to a germline gene is 2. The CDR3 goes from the cysteine to the phenylalanine over 15 residues. The DNA covers only part of the CDR3, 36 bases in frame from base 1. The germline V gene encodes CDR1 SGHRS and CDR2 YFSETQ. TCR beta CDR3 regions were amplified by multiplex PCR from an average of roughly 1,200 ng genomic DNA per sample using the immunoSEQ assay. Primer bias was corrected in the assay by using a complete synthetic TCR repertoire to establish an amplification baseline. Amplicons were sequenced on the Illumina platform. In the authors' own workflow: Sequences were error-corrected by clustering with frequency ratios and a modified nearest-neighbor algorithm and were then analyzed in the immunoSEQ Analyzer with IMGT gene definitions. At each rarefaction depth, TCR richness and evenness were averaged across 20 rarefaction repeats, and samples with fewer sequences than that depth were excluded. Relative abundances of V, D and J genes were compared between groups using Wilcoxon rank sum tests, with FDR correction applied. In the blinded duplicates, the intraclass correlation was 90% to 96% for TCR richness and averaged around 78% across fewer than 80 gene segments. TCRdb provides this immuneACCESS table in a form limited to in-frame rearrangements. Some clones are lacking; in checked studies, under half of them reflect an unresolved V gene, and why the rest are absent is not known. That table is the source of V, J and clone size, and D and trimming were worked out from the DNA. The table held for this sample gives over 30,000 clones. The ten largest make up 5.5% to 8% of the sample.

The rearranged chain carries TRBV5-1 and TRBJ1-3, with 11 central nucleotides matching TRBD1. The receptor comes from a woman aged 18 to 69 with a cervical HPV16 infection that either progressed to CIN3+ or cleared (not recorded which). The sequencing sample was made of blood buffy coat. Incomplete CDR3 DNA: TGCGCCAGCAGCCCGGACAGGGGGCCTGGAAACACC. Its protein is CASSPDRGPGNT. The CDR3 as a whole reads CASSPDRGPGNTIYF.